This TCR beta chain originates from a study of T cells expressing NK-cell markers. The wider study: Out of eight donors sequenced, seven tested HCMV-seropositive and the remaining one seronegative.

The CDR3 runs to 14 residues. The germline V gene has CDR1 MNHNS and CDR2 SASEGT. TCRdb reworked the 5' RACE reads into one entry per CDR3 protein, no DNA. Its listing shows a few hundred thousand distinct CDR3 sequences. Material for sequencing was blood T cells: a sorted CD56 or NKG2C T cell subset, CD4+ or CD8+ T cells, or bulk PBMC T cells (not recorded which). The sequence was obtained from a man between 18 and 69 years old in good health. The chain links TRBV6-1 to TRBJ2-3; TCRdb lists TRBD1, though no DNA is available to test this call. This chain's CDR3 is CASSEVFRVDTQYF.